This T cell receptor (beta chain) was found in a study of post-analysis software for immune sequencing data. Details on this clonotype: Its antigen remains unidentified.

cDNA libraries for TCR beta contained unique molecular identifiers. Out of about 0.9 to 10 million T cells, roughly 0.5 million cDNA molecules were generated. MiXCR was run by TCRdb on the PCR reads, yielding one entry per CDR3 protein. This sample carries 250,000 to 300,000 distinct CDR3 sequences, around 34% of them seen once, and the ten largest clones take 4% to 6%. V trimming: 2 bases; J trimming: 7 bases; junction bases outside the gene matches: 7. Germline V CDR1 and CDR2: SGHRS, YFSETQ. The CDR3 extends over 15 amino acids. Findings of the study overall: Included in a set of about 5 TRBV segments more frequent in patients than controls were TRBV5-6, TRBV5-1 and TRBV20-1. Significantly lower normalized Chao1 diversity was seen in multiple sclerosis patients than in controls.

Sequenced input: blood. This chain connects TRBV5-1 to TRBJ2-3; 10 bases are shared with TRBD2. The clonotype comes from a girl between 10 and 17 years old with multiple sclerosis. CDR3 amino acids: CASSFTSGILNTQYF. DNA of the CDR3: TGCGCCAGCAGCTTTACTAGCGGGATCCTAAATACGCAGTATTTT.